The 15 T cell receptor beta chains in this list originate from one sample, sequenced in a study of T cells in Graves' hyperthyroidism and ophthalmopathy. The CDR3 regions of TCR beta were amplified from RNA transcripts. TCR CDR3 regions were first amplified by RT-PCR with HTBI primers. One entry per CDR3 protein results from TCRdb running MiXCR on the multiplex PCR reads. The table records 350,000 to 500,000 distinct CDR3 sequences, 12% to 15% of them present only once. The sequenced sample was blood. These TCRs come from a young woman with Graves' hyperthyroidism.

A word on this clonotype: With a much larger clone just one base away, this may be a read error. This chain links TRBV30 with TRBJ2-7; 8 nucleotides align to TRBD1. CDR3 length: 11 amino acids. Germline values: CDR1 GTSNPN, CDR2 SVGIG (reference sequence). The CDR3 DNA reads as TGTCCCTTTGGACAGGGCCTCGAGCAGTACTTC. Encoded protein: CPFGQGLEQYF.

This rearrangement joins TRBV6-1 to TRBJ2-2; D not resolved. The V end lost 6 bases, the J end lost 6 bases, and 23 bases lay between the germline ends. The CDR3 is 17 residues long. CDR1 and CDR2 from the germline V gene are MNHNS and SASEGT. The CDR3 spells CASSPRHIIVPAGELFF. DNA for the CDR3: TGTGCCAGCAGCCCCCGACATATTATTGTCCCTGCCGGGGAGCTGTTTTTT.

The chain is built from TRBV7-2 and TRBJ2-7, with TRBD2 as a possible D gene (5 bases). Trimming took 4 bases from V and 4 from J, leaving 14 bases between them. This CDR3 region has 14 residues. The germline CDR1 and CDR2 sequences are SGHTA and FQGNSA. The CDR3 DNA sequence: TGTGCCAGCAGCTCGGGAAAGAACCTTTACGAGCAGTACTTC. Protein sequence: CASSSGKNLYEQYF.

This clonotype was observed a few times. The rearrangement joins TRBV5-1 to TRBJ2-7, with TRBD1 identical over 10 bases. The V gene's germline CDR1 is SGHRS and CDR2 YFSETQ. V was clipped by 4 bases and J by 2 bases; unmatched bases: 15. The length of the CDR3 is 18 residues. DNA for the CDR3: TGCGCCAGCAGCCGGGGGGGCGACAGGGGGCTTTCTCCCTACGAGCAGTACTTC. Amino acids: CASSRGGDRGLSPYEQYF.

The table lists this clonotype with many counts. The chain joins TRBV28 to TRBJ2-4; D tentatively reads TRBD1 or TRBD2 (5 bases each). The CDR3 runs to 14 residues. Trimming took 3 bases from V and 6 from J, leaving 12 bases between them. CDR1 MDHEN and CDR2 SYDVKM come from the germline V gene. In DNA, the CDR3 is TGTGCCAGCAGTTTGGGGGAGCGCGGAAACATTCAGTACTTC. Translating gives CASSLGERGNIQYF.

This clonotype was seen repeatedly, ten times or more. V usage is TRBV27 and J usage is TRBJ1-2, with a possible D match to TRBD1 (6 bases). The CDR3 has 14 amino acids. The V end lost 3 bases, the J end lost 1 base, and 9 bases lay between the germline ends. Germline CDR1 is MNHEY and CDR2 is SMNVEV (reference sequence). CDR3 amino acids: CASSFGRGNYGYTF. The CDR3 DNA sequence: TGTGCCAGCAGTTTTGGCAGGGGTAACTATGGCTACACCTTC.

The chain links TRBV27 to TRBJ2-7; 13 nucleotides match TRBD2. The CDR3 is 17 amino acids. Germline CDR1 MNHEY, CDR2 SMNVEV (reference sequence). V was pared by 5 bases and J by 6 bases, with 13 bases of the junction left unmatched. CDR3 coding DNA: TGTGCCAGCAGTACCAGCCGGGGGACTAGCGGGACCCTCGAGCAGTACTTC. Its translation is CASSTSRGTSGTLEQYF.

There are a few counts of this clonotype. The chain joins TRBV28 to TRBJ2-1; 14 bases agree with TRBD2. CDR3 length equals 23 residues. The ends lost 3 bases at V and 6 bases at J; junction bases unmatched: 25. Germline V gene sequence: CDR1 MDHEN, CDR2 SYDVKM. CDR3 in amino acids: CASSLFYSASGTSGSGFFNEQFF. CDR3 DNA: TGTGCCAGCAGTTTGTTTTACTCAGCCTCCGGGACTAGCGGGAGTGGCTTTTTCAATGAGCAGTTCTTC.

This clonotype was counted many times. The V and J genes are TRBV5-6 and TRBJ1-2; D is perhaps TRBD1 (6 bases). The CDR3 has 12 amino acids. The germline V and J ends were trimmed by 3 bases and 12 bases, with 15 bases remaining between them. Per germline, CDR1 SGHDT and CDR2 YYEEEE. In DNA form, the CDR3 reads TGTGCCAGCAGCTCGGGGGCGCCGCGGGACACCTTC. It translates to CASSSGAPRDTF.

In its sample, this clonotype was seen many times. V gene TRBV6-1 combines with J gene TRBJ2-7; unclear D gene. This CDR3 is built from 12 residues. CDR1 and CDR2 from the germline V gene are MNHNS and SASEGT. V lost 6 bases to trimming and J lost 3 bases, with 9 bases between them. CDR3 sequence reads: CASRQRNYEQYF. CDR3 bases: TGTGCCAGCAGACAAAGGAACTACGAGCAGTACTTC.

This clonotype was counted at least ten times. V usage is TRBV18 and J usage is TRBJ2-7, with TRBD2 as a possible D gene (6 bases). Per germline, CDR1 KGHSH and CDR2 LQKENI. This CDR3 is 14 amino acids long. V was trimmed by 3 bases and J by 2 bases, leaving 11 bases between them. CDR3 amino acids: CASSPRDSAYEQYF. CDR3 nucleotide sequence: TGTGCCAGCTCACCGCGGGACTCAGCCTACGAGCAGTACTTC.

The V and J genes are TRBV18 and TRBJ2-2; the D call may be TRBD1 or TRBD2 (5 bases each). This CDR3 spans 17 amino acids. CDR1 KGHSH and CDR2 LQKENI come from the germline V gene. Trimming removed 3 bases at V and 4 bases at J, with 18 bases between. The CDR3 reads CASSPPRGTPGTGELFF. The CDR3 nucleotides read TGTGCCAGCTCACCTCCAAGAGGGACCCCGGGCACCGGGGAGCTGTTTTTT.

The sample holds many counts of this clonotype. This chain links TRBV6-1 with TRBJ1-3; D is uncertain. Trimming removed 1 base at V and 11 bases at J, with 12 bases between. The CDR3 has 13 residues. Looked up from germline, CDR1 is MNHNS and CDR2 is SASEGT. CDR3 sequence reads: CASSEGLRNPIYF. DNA of the CDR3: TGTGCCAGCAGTGAAGGTCTGAGGAATCCCATATATTTT.

As for this clonotype: A much larger clone lies one base from this, so it may be a read error. The rearrangement uses TRBV20-1 and TRBJ1-1; TRBD1 might be the D (6 bases). The germline V gene encodes CDR1 DFQATT and CDR2 SNEGSKA (reference sequence). The CDR3 is 12 amino acids. V shed 8 bases and J shed 1 base, with 11 bases lying between them. In DNA, the CDR3 is TGCAGTACTAACAGGGAGAACACTGAAGCTTTCTTT. It encodes CSTNRENTEAFF.

This clonotype was recorded many times. The genes are TRBV20-1 and TRBJ1-1; TRBD1 matches at 8 bases. CDR1 DFQATT and CDR2 SNEGSKA come from the germline V gene (reference sequence). The CDR3 loop spans 13 amino acids. The trim removed 7 bases at V and 5 bases at J, leaving 9 bases unmatched. CDR3 bases: TGCAGTGTCGATGGACAGGGAGGGACTGAAGCTTTCTTT. Residues: CSVDGQGGTEAFF.